This TCR beta chain was sequenced in a study of Graves' ophthalmopathy and Graves' hyperthyroidism. The study's findings and limits: Among thyroid clonotypes expanded above 0.001 frequency, most also appeared in blood. The model achieved 70.59% sensitivity and roughly 79% specificity for ophthalmopathy progression.

This clonotype was counted many times. Antigen specificity is unknown. The authors enrolled newly diagnosed hyperthyroidism patients aged 18 to 65 with under 2 months' duration. The diagnostic workup employed clinical symptoms, serum thyroxine, TRAb, thyroid ultrasound and orbital computed tomography. CDR3 regions of TCR beta were amplified from RNA transcripts. Scientists carried out first-round RT-PCR using HTBI primers and then a second-round multiplex PCR. TCRdb recomputed calls from the multiplex PCR reads with MiXCR, one row per CDR3 protein. The sample shows 1 million to 1.3 million distinct CDR3 sequences, around a third of them seen only once. The sequenced sample consisted of peripheral blood or thyroid tissue (not recorded which). This TCR was sampled from an adult man with Graves' hyperthyroidism.

The CDR3 is CASSLRHGRASYEQYF. The CDR3 DNA follows: TGCGCCAGCAGCCTACGACACGGGAGGGCCTCCTACGAGCAGTACTTC. The gene calls are TRBV5-1 and TRBJ2-7; TRBD2 aligns across 8 bases. Germline-derived CDR1 and CDR2 are SGHRS and YFSETQ. V trimming: 4 bases; J trimming: 0 bases; junction bases outside the gene matches: 9. The CDR3 length is 16 residues.